Each of the 12 T cell receptor beta chains below was sequenced from the same sample in a study of Graves' ophthalmopathy and Graves' hyperthyroidism (dated by TCRdb to the late 2010s). The reads were generated on an Illumina HiSeq 2000. For repertoire sequencing, the TCR beta CDR3 regions were amplified from RNA transcripts. The first round was an RT-PCR using HTBI primers with the Qiagen OneStep RT-PCR kit, and this first round was followed by a second-round multiplex PCR, then size selection and purification. TCRdb applied fastp at Q25 and MiXCR to the public reads, then kept only in-frame beta chains. Duplicate CDR3 protein sequences are folded into a single record with the most common DNA and genes. Counted in this sample were over a million distinct CDR3 sequences; about 36% of them appeared once. Clones ranked in the top ten supply approximately 12% of the sample. Source material: peripheral blood or thyroid tissue (not recorded which). These receptor sequences come from an adult man with Graves' hyperthyroidism.

This rearrangement joins TRBV12-3 or TRBV12-4 to TRBJ2-7, with D hard to call. CDR3 size: 14 residues. V lost 7 bases to trimming and J lost 1 base, with 14 bases between them. The CDR3 region is CASTFNRFSYEQYF. In DNA, the CDR3 is TGTGCCAGCACATTTAACCGGTTTTCCTACGAGCAGTACTTC.

This sequence joins TRBV7-9 and TRBJ2-7; 7 bases are shared with TRBD1. Germline V gene sequence: CDR1 SEHNR, CDR2 FQNEAQ (reference sequence). V gave up 4 bases and J gave up 8 bases; unmatched junction bases: 11. The CDR3 consists of 14 residues. In DNA form, the CDR3 reads TGTGCCAGCAGCTCGACGCGACAGGGAAGTCAGCAGTACTTC. Translated, it gives CASSSTRQGSQQYF. Full variable domain (outside the CDR3, taken from reference TRBV7-9 and TRBJ2-7): DTGVSQNPRHKITKRGQNVTFRCDPISEHNRLYWYRQTLGQGPEFLTYFQNEAQLEKSRLLSDRFSAERPKGSFSTLEIQRTEQGDSAMYLCASSSTRQGSQQYFGPGTRLTVT.

The chain's CDR3 is CASSQEFSGANVLTF. The CDR3, as DNA: TGTGCCAGCAGCCAGGAATTCTCTGGGGCCAACGTCCTGACTTTC. The rearrangement joins TRBV7-2 to TRBJ2-6; D gene ambiguous. This CDR3 has 15 residues. Looked up from germline, CDR1 is SGHTA and CDR2 is FQGNSA. Trimming removed 5 bases at V and 0 bases at J, with 8 bases between.

J is TRBJ1-3 and V is TRBV11-1; maybe TRBD1 (5 bases). The CDR3 length is 15 residues. Germline V gene data show CDR1 as SGHAT and CDR2 as FQDESV (reference sequence). V was pared by 5 bases and J by 4 bases, with 15 bases between. The CDR3 is CASSQDGDGGNTIYF. Here the CDR3 DNA reads TGTGCCAGCAGCCAAGATGGGGACGGAGGAAACACCATATATTTT. Full variable domain (missing parts from reference TRBV11-1 and TRBJ1-3): EAEVAQSPRYKITEKSQAVAFWCDPISGHATLYWYRQILGQGPELLVQFQDESVVDDSQLPKDRFSAERLKGVDSTLKIQPAELGDSAMYLCASSQDGDGGNTIYFGEGSWLTVV.

V usage is TRBV10-3 and J usage is TRBJ1-1, with no clear D. This CDR3 has 16 amino acids. V lost 2 bases to trimming and J lost 0 bases, with 13 bases between them. Germline loops: CDR1 ENHRY, CDR2 SYGVKD. The CDR3 nucleotides read TGTGCCATCAGTGAGGGGTCGGTGGGAATGAACACTGAAGCTTTCTTT. It yields the protein CAISEGSVGMNTEAFF.

The table lists this clonotype with many counts. The CDR3 here is CASSLAQGKLEETQYF. CDR3 coding DNA: TGTGCCAGCAGCTTAGCACAGGGAAAGCTGGAAGAGACCCAGTACTTC. The V call is TRBV5-6, the J call TRBJ2-5, with D possibly matching TRBD1 (6 bases). Per germline, CDR1 SGHDT and CDR2 YYEEEE. The CDR3 has 16 residues. The V end lost 2 bases, the J end lost 3 bases, and 17 bases lay between the germline ends.

This clonotype was found many times. Compared with germline, one end of the junction differs, possibly owing to a read error. The genes are TRBV7-2 and TRBJ1-1, with a possible D match to TRBD1 (5 bases). The CDR3 runs 14 residues. Germline-derived CDR1 and CDR2 are SGHTA and FQGNSA. CDR3 coding DNA: TGTGCCAGCAGCTCGCGAGCAGGGTCTACTGGAGCTTTCTTT. Translating gives CASSSRAGSTGAFF.

The chain has TRBV25-1 and TRBJ1-2, with D unclear. Looked up from germline, CDR1 is MGHDK and CDR2 is SYGVNS. The V gene lost 10 bases and the J gene lost 4 bases, with 7 bases spanning the gap. CDR3 length: 10 amino acids. CDR3 residues: CATAGYGYTF. CDR3 nucleotide sequence: TGTGCCACCGCCGGCTATGGCTACACCTTC.

This clonotype was counted a few times. In DNA, the CDR3 is TGTGCCAGTAGTATAGAATCGGCGAGGAACACCGGGGAGCTGTTTTTT. Protein sequence: CASSIESARNTGELFF. The V and J genes are TRBV19 and TRBJ2-2, with D unresolved. V was pared by 0 bases and J by 1 base, with 9 bases between. Germline values: CDR1 LNHDA, CDR2 SQIVND (reference sequence). This CDR3 spans 16 amino acids.

V and J are TRBV12-3 or TRBV12-4 and TRBJ1-1, with D possibly TRBD1 on 6 matching bases. This CDR3 comprises 14 residues. V was clipped by 4 bases and J by 1 base, with 10 bases between them. The CDR3 coding sequence is TGTGCCAGCAGTTCCCAGGGGAAGAACACTGAAGCTTTCTTT. Translated, it gives CASSSQGKNTEAFF.

This clonotype was seen ten or more times. CDR3 nucleotides: TGCGCCAGCAGCCCGACAGGGTTTCAGCCCCAGCATTTT. Amino acids: CASSPTGFQPQHF. This sequence joins TRBV5-1 and TRBJ1-5; 7 bases align to TRBD1. V shed 4 bases, J shed 6 bases, and the junction held 4 bases outside the gene matches. CDR3 length: 13 residues. Per the germline V gene, CDR1 is SGHRS and CDR2 is YFSETQ.

At least ten counts were recorded for this clonotype. J is TRBJ1-2 and V is TRBV7-2, with D possibly TRBD1 on 5 matching bases. The V end lost 5 bases, the J end lost 1 base, and 14 bases lay between the germline ends. From germline, CDR1 is SGHTA and CDR2 FQGNSA. This CDR3 is 15 amino acids long. The CDR3 loop reads CASSTPGRVNYGYTF. The CDR3 coding sequence is TGTGCCAGCAGCACCCCGGGACGGGTTAACTATGGCTACACCTTC.